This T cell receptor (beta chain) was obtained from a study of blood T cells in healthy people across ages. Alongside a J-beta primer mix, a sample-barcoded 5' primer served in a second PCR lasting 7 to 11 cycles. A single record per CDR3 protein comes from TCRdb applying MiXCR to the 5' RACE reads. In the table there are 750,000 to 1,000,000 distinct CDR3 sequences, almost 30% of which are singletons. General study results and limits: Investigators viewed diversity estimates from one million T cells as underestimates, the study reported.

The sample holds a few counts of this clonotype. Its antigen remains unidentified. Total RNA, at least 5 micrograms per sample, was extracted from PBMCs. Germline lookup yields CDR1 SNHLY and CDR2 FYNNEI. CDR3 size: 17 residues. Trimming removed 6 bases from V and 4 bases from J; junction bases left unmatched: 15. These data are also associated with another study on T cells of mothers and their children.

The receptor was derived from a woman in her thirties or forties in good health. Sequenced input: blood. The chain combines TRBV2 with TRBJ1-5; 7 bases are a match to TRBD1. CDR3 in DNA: TGTGCCAGCAGGTTATACGGTGACAGGGATATTAATCAGCCCCAGCATTTT. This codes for CASRLYGDRDINQPQHF. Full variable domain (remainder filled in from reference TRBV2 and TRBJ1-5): EPEVTQTPSHQVTQMGQEVILRCVPISNHLYFYWYRQILGQKVEFLVSFYNNEISEKSEIFDDQFSVERPDGSNFTLKIRSTKLEDSAMYFCASRLYGDRDINQPQHFGDGTRLSIL.